This T cell receptor beta chain was sequenced for a study of shared clonotypes between healthy human individuals. Study-level background: The study drew on two women and a few men aged 18 to 49 as donors.

The authors ran the assay at deep level. Sequencing was performed with immunoSEQ multiplex PCR; in TCRdb, only in-frame clones are kept and a portion is missing. The sample shows about 2 million clones, 95% of them seen only once. CDR1 and CDR2 (germline): ENHRY, SYGVKD. With 6 bases clipped from V and 5 bases from J, the junction kept 8 bases outside the gene matches. This CDR3 has 14 residues. Only Caucasian adults living in Nashville, Tennessee served as donors. The sample was naive CD4+ T cells sorted from blood. The sample's subset: CD45RA+ positively selected. The chain is built from TRBV10-3 and TRBJ2-5; TRBD1 agrees at 8 bases. The sequence derives from a man between 18 and 35 years old in good health. The CDR3 region has the DNA TGTGCCATCAGGGACAGGGCTGCTATTGAGACCCAGTACTTC. It translates to CAIRDRAAIETQYF.